This T cell receptor beta chain was obtained from a study of Tregs in tolerant kidney transplant recipients. Study-wide results and limits: No direct test of biological reproducibility was done here.

As concerns this clone: Its antigen remains unidentified.

CD4+CD25+CD127- Tregs, CD4+CD25- non-Tregs, CD4 and CD8 cells were sorted. TCRdb keeps only in-frame clones here, not all; method: immunoSEQ multiplex PCR. This table has some 69,000 clones, less than 90% appearing once. The ends were cut back, 6 bases at V and 3 bases at J, with 17 bases in the middle. The CDR3 runs to 15 residues. The germline V gene encodes CDR1 SNHLY and CDR2 FYNNEI. Material: CD4+ T cells from blood. The chain has TRBV2 and TRBJ1-2, with D unresolved. This TCR was recovered from a human donor in good health. The CDR3 nucleotides are TGTGCCAGCAGGGGGTCTTCACAAAAGGACTATGGCTACACCTTC. Protein: CASRGSSQKDYGYTF.